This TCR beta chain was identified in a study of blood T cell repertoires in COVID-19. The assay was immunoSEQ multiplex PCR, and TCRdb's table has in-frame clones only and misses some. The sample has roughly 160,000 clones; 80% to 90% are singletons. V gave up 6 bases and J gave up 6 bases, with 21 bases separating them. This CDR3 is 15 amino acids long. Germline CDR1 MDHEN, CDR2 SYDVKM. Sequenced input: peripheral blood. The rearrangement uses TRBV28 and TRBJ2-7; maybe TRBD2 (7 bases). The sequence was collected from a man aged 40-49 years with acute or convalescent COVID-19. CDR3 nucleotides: TGTGCCAGCAGCCAACCGGGGGGCCGACAGATCGAGCAGTACTTC. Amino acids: CASSQPGGRQIEQYF.